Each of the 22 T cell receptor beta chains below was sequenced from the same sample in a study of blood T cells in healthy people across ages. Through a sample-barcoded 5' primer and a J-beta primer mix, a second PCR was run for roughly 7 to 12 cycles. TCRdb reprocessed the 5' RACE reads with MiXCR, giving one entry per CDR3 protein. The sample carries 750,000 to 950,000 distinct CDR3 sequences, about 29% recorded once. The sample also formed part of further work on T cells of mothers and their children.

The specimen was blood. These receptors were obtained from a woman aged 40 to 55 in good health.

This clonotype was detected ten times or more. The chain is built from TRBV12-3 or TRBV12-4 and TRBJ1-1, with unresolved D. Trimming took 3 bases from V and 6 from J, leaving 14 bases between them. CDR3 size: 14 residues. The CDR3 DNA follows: TGTGCCAGCAGTTTGAGACTAAACGTGGCTGAAGCTTTCTTT. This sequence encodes CASSLRLNVAEAFF.

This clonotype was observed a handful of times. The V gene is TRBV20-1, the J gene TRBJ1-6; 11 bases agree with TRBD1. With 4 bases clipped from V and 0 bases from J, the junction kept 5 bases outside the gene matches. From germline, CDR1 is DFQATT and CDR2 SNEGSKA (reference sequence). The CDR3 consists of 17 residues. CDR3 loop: CSATDRGPLSYNSPLHF. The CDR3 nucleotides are TGCAGTGCTACGGACAGGGGGCCTCTCTCCTATAATTCACCCCTCCACTTT.

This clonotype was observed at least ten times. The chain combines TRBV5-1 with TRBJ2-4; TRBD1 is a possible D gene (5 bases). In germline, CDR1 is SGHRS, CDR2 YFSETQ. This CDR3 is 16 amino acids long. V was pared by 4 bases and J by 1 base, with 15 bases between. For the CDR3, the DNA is TGCGCCAGCAGCGGGGTGGACACGTCGGCCAAAAACATTCAGTACTTC. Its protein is CASSGVDTSAKNIQYF.

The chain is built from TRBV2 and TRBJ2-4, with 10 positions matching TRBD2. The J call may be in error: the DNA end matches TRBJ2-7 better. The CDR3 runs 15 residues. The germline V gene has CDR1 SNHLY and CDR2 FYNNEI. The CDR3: CASSEWTSGTCEQYF. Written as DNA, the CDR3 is TGTGCCAGCAGTGAATGGACTAGCGGAACCTGCGAGCAGTACTTC.

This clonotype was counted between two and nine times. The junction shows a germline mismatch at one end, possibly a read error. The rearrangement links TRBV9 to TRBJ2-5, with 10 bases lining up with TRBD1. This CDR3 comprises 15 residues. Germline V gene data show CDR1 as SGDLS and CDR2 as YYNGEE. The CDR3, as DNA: TGTGCCAACAGCGTTAGGACAGGGGGCCAAGAGACCCAGTACTTC. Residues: CANSVRTGGQETQYF.

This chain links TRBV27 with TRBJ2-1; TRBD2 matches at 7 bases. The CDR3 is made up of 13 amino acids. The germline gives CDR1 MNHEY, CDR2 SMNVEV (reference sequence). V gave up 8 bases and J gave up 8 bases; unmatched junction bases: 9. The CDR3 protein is CASAGVYGDEQFF. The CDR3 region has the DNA TGTGCCAGCGCGGGGGTATACGGCGATGAGCAGTTCTTC.

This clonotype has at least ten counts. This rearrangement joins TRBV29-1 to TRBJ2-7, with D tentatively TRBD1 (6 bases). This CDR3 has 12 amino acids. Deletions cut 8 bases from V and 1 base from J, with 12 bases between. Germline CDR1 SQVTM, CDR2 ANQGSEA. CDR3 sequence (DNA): TGCAGCTTCCGACAGGCGTCCTACGAGCAGTACTTC. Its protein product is CSFRQASYEQYF.

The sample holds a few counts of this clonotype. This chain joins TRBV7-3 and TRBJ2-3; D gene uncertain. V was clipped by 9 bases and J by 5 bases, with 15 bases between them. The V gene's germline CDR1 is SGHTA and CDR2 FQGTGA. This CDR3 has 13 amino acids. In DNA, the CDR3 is TGTGCCAGTAGCCTAACACCCGGAGATACGCAGTATTTT. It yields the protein CASSLTPGDTQYF.

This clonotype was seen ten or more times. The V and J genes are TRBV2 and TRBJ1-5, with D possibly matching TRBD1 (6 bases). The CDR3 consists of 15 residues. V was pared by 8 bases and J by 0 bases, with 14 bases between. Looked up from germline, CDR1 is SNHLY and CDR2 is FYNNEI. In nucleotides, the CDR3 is TGTGCCAGCCGTCCGCAGGGACATAGCAATCAGCCCCAGCATTTT. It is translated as CASRPQGHSNQPQHF.

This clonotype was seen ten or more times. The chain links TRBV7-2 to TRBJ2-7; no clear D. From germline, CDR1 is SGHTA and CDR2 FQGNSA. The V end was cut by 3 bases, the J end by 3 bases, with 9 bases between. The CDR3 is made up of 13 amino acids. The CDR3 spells CASSFGTRYEQYF. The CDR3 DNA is TGTGCCAGCAGCTTTGGAACTCGCTACGAGCAGTACTTC.

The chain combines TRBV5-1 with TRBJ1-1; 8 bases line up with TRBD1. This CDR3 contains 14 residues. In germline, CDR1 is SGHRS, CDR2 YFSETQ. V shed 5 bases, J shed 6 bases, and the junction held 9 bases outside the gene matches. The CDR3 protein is CASRGQGVDPEAFF. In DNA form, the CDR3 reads TGCGCCAGCAGAGGACAGGGAGTAGACCCTGAAGCTTTCTTT.

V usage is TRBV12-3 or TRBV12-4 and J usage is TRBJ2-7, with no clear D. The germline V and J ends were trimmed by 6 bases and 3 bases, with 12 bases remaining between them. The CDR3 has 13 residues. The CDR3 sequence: CASSFDSDYEQYF. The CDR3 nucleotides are TGTGCCAGCAGCTTCGACTCTGACTACGAGCAGTACTTC.

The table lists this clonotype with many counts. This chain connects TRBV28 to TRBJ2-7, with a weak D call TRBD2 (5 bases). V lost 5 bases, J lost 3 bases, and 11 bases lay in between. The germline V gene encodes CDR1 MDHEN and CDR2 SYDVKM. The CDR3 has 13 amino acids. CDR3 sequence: CASSPTGIYEQYF. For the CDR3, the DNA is TGTGCCAGCAGTCCGACGGGGATCTACGAGCAGTACTTC.

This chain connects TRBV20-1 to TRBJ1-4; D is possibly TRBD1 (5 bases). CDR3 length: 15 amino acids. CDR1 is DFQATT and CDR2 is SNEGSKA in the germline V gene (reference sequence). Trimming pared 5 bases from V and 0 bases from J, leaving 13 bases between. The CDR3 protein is CSAWGGESTNEKLFF. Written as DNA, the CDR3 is TGCAGTGCTTGGGGCGGCGAATCAACTAATGAAAAACTGTTTTTT.

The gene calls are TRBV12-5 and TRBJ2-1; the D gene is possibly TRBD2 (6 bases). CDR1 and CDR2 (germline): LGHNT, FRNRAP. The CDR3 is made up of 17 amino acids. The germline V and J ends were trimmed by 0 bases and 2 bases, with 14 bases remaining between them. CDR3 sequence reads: CASGLVLGGDTYNEQFF. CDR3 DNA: TGTGCTAGTGGTTTGGTATTAGGAGGGGATACCTACAATGAGCAGTTCTTC.

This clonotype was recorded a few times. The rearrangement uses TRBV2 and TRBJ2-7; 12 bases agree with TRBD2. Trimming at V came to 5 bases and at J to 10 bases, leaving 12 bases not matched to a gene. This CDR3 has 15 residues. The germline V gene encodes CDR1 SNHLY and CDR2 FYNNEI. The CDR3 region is CASSQRTSGMLTQYF. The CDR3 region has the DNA TGTGCCAGCAGTCAACGGACTAGCGGGATGTTAACCCAGTACTTC.

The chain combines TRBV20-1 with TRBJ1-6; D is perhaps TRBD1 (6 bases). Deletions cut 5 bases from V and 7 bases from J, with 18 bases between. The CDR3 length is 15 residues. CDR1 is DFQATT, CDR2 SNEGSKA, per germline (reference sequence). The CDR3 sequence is CSAPPPKGGNSPLHF. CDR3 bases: TGCAGTGCTCCACCTCCCAAGGGGGGCAATTCACCCCTCCACTTT.

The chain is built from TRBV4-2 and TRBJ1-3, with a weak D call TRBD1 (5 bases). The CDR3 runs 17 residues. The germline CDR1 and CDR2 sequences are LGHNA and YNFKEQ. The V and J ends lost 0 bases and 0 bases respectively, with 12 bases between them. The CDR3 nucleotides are TGTGCCAGCAGCCAAGATAGGGGCAGGAGCTCTGGAAACACCATATATTTT. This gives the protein CASSQDRGRSSGNTIYF.

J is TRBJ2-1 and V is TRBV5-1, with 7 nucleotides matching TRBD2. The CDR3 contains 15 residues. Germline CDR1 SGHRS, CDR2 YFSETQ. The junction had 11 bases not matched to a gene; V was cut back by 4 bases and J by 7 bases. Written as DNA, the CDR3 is TGCGCCAGCAGCCTTCTAGCGGACCCCCGGAATGAGCAGTTCTTC. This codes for CASSLLADPRNEQFF.

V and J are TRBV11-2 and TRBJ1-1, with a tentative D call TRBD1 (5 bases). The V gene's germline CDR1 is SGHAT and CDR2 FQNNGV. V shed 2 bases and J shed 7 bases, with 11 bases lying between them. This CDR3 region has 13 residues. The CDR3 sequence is CASSLTPGFEAFF. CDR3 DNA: TGTGCCAGCAGCTTAACCCCAGGGTTTGAAGCTTTCTTT.

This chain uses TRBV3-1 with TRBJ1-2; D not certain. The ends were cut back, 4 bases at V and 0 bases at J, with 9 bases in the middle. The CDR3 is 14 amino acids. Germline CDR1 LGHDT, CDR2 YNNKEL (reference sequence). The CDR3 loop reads CASSRTQANYGYTF. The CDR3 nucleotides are TGTGCCAGCAGCCGCACCCAAGCTAACTATGGCTACACCTTC.

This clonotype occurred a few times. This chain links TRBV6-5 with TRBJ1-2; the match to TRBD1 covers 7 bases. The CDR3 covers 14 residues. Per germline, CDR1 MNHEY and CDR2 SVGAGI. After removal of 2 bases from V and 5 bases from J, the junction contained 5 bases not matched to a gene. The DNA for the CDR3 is TGTGCCAGCAGTTACCAGGGGGTCACATATGGCTACACCTTC. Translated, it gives CASSYQGVTYGYTF.